This TCR beta chain was profiled in a study of Ad26.COV2.S vaccination and SARS-CoV-2 variants. TCRdb keeps only in-frame clones here, not all; method: immunoSEQ multiplex PCR. The sample holds 430,000 or so clones, 89% seen once. V was cut by 1 base and J by 3 bases, with 1 base left in between. The germline gives CDR1 SGHTA, CDR2 FQGNSA. CDR3 size: 12 residues. Treatment denoted: 15 to 20 received Ad26.COV2.S at low or high dose, single or two shots; 5 received placebo; per-sample allocation not given. Material that was analyzed had been drawn on day 63 after the first vaccine or placebo injection. As concerns this clone: This sample includes further DNA sequences coding for the same CDR3.

This receptor was obtained from a person aged 18 to 65 who received the Ad26.COV2.S COVID-19 vaccine or a placebo. The chain couples TRBV7-2 to TRBJ2-1; D uncertain. Sequencing used peripheral blood, obtained in a trial of Ad26.COV2.S vaccine versus placebo. In nucleotides, the CDR3 is TGTGCCAGCAGCTTAGACTACAATGAGCAGTTCTTC. It yields the protein CASSLDYNEQFF.